This T cell receptor beta chain was obtained from a study of T cells in Graves' hyperthyroidism and ophthalmopathy. TCR beta CDR3 region amplification was performed from RNA transcripts. The HTBI set primed first-round TCR CDR3 RT-PCR. MiXCR was run by TCRdb on the multiplex PCR reads, yielding one entry per CDR3 protein. Among 300,000 to 400,000 distinct CDR3 sequences listed, around 20% were seen once. The CDR3 totals 14 residues. With 0 bases removed from V and 6 bases from J, the gap between germline ends came to 9 bases. Germline loops: CDR1 MNHEY, CDR2 SVGAGI. V gene TRBV6-5 combines with J gene TRBJ1-5; the D gene is possibly TRBD1 (6 bases). Source material: blood. The clonotype was recovered from a man younger than 35 with Graves' ophthalmopathy. CDR3 sequence: CASSYSLDSQPQHF. The CDR3 DNA reads as TGTGCCAGCAGTTACTCGCTGGACAGTCAGCCCCAGCATTTT.